The next 9 T cell receptor beta chains were all read from a single sample in a study of response to subunit inactivated influenza vaccine. TCRdb itself ran the RT-PCR reads through MiXCR, one entry per CDR3 protein. The sample gives 300,000 to 350,000 distinct CDR3 sequences, 22% of which show up once; 10% is in the top ten. This specimen was PBMCs from blood, taken 21 months after vaccination. These receptors were obtained from a man aged 50 to 75 who received an inactivated influenza vaccine.

J is TRBJ1-2 and V is TRBV12-3 or TRBV12-4; D is undetermined. The germline V and J ends were trimmed by 2 bases and 2 bases, with 9 bases remaining between them. CDR3 length equals 14 residues. The CDR3 DNA is TGTGCCAGCAGTTTACGTAGCCGAAACTATGGCTACACCTTC. Translated: CASSLRSRNYGYTF.

This clonotype occurred a few times. The V gene is TRBV24-1, the J gene TRBJ2-5, with TRBD2 as a possible D gene (5 bases). CDR1 is KGHDR and CDR2 is SFDVKD in the germline V gene. This CDR3 has 14 amino acids. V gave up 3 bases and J gave up 1 base, with 8 bases separating them. Here the CDR3 DNA reads TGTGCCACCAGTGATGGACTCATCCAAGAGACCCAGTACTTC. As protein: CATSDGLIQETQYF.

J is TRBJ1-3 and V is TRBV18, with D perhaps matching TRBD1 (5 bases). This CDR3 has 17 residues. The V end was cut by 3 bases, the J end by 0 bases, with 15 bases between. CDR1 is KGHSH and CDR2 is LQKENI in the germline V gene. CDR3 in DNA: TGTGCCAGCTCACCTACCGGGGCAGGAAGCTCTGGAAACACCATATATTTT. Protein product: CASSPTGAGSSGNTIYF.

This clonotype was seen only a few times. The chain couples TRBV16 to TRBJ2-3; the D is unclear. Per germline, CDR1 KGHSY and CDR2 FQNENV. This CDR3 has 13 residues. Trimming shortened V by 4 bases and J by 6 bases, and 11 bases separated the two germline ends. The CDR3 sequence: CASSPSSSDTQYF. CDR3 in DNA: TGTGCCAGCAGCCCATCGTCCTCCGATACGCAGTATTTT. Drawing the rest from reference TRBV16 and TRBJ2-3, the complete variable domain is GEEVAQTPKHLVRGEGQKAKLYCAPIKGHSYVFWYQQVLKNEFKFLISFQNENVFDETGMPKERFSAKCLPNSPCSLEIQATKLEDSAVYFCASSPSSSDTQYFGPGTRLTVL.

The chain has TRBV20-1 and TRBJ2-2, with TRBD1 identical over 12 bases. With V trimmed by 0 bases and J by 6 bases, 5 bases remained unmatched. Per germline, CDR1 DFQATT and CDR2 SNEGSKA (reference sequence). CDR3 length: 16 residues. In DNA, the CDR3 is TGCAGTGCTAGAGATCCGGGACAGGGGGCCCCCGGGGAGCTGTTTTTT. It translates to CSARDPGQGAPGELFF.

This clonotype was seen repeatedly, ten times or more. This chain connects TRBV24-1 to TRBJ1-5, with TRBD1 identical over 8 bases. Germline CDR1 KGHDR, CDR2 SFDVKD. The CDR3 loop spans 17 amino acids. V was pared by 4 bases and J by 2 bases, with 9 bases of the junction left unmatched. In DNA, the CDR3 is TGTGCCACCAGTGACCCAAGGACAGGGATCGGCAATCAGCCCCAGCATTTT. Translating it yields CATSDPRTGIGNQPQHF.

There are many counts of this clonotype. The chain carries TRBV20-1 and TRBJ1-2, with a tentative D call TRBD1 (6 bases). This CDR3 is 14 amino acids long. The germline V and J ends were trimmed by 4 bases and 0 bases, with 12 bases remaining between them. CDR1 and CDR2 (germline): DFQATT, SNEGSKA (reference sequence). CDR3 in DNA: TGCAGTGCTACTTCACGGACAGCTAACTATGGCTACACCTTC. Amino acid sequence: CSATSRTANYGYTF.

This clonotype showed up just a few times. The CDR3 spells CASSLTGQTTNEKLFF. The CDR3 DNA follows: TGTGCCAGCAGCCTCACAGGACAGACGACTAATGAAAAACTGTTTTTT. The gene calls are TRBV3-1 and TRBJ1-4; D is possibly TRBD1 (6 bases). The germline CDR1 and CDR2 sequences are LGHDT and YNNKEL (reference sequence). The CDR3 is 16 amino acids. Trimming pared 4 bases from V and 2 bases from J, leaving 14 bases between.

The rearrangement uses TRBV29-1 and TRBJ2-3; D is unresolved. The germline gives CDR1 SQVTM, CDR2 ANQGSEA. The V gene lost 4 bases and the J gene lost 5 bases, with 7 bases spanning the gap. The CDR3 has 11 residues. CDR3 DNA sequence: TGCAGCGTTGTAGTCGTAGATACGCAGTATTTT. Translating gives CSVVVVDTQYF.